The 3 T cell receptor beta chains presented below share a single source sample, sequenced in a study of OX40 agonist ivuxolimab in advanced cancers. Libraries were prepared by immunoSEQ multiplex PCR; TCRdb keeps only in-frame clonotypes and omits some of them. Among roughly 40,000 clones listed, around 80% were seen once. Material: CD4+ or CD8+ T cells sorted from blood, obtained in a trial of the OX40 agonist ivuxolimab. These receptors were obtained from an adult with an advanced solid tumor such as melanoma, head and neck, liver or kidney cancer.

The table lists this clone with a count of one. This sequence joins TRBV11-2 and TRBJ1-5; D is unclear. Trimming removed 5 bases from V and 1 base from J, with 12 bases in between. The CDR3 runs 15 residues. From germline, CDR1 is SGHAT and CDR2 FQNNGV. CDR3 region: CASSHDPGSNQPQHF. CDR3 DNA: TGTGCCAGCAGCCACGACCCGGGGAGCAATCAGCCCCAGCATTTT.

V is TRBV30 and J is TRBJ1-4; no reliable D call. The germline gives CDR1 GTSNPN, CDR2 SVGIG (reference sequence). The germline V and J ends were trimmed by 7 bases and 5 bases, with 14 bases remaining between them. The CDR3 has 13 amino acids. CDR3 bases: TGTGCCTTAAGGGTTGCTGGAAATGAAAAACTGTTTTTT. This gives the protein CALRVAGNEKLFF.

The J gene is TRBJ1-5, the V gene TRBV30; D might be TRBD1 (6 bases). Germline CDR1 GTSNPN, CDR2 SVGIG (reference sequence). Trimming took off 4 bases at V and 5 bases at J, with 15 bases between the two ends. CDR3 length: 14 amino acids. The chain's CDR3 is CAWKRGTDYQPQHF. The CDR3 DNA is TGTGCCTGGAAAAGGGGGACGGATTATCAGCCCCAGCATTTT.